This T cell receptor beta chain was sequenced during a study of early T cells in non-severe SARS-CoV-2 infection. With V trimmed by 5 bases and J by 11 bases, 9 bases remained unmatched. CDR1 SGHTA and CDR2 FQGNSA come from the germline V gene. The CDR3 length is 13 residues. Unique molecular identifiers were attached to individual cDNA molecules. TCRdb re-analysed the 5' RACE reads in MiXCR, keeping a single row per CDR3 protein. This table has about 49,000 distinct CDR3 sequences, about 4.2% appearing once. This clonotype was observed a few times. The sequence was collected from an adult who was a healthcare worker with PCR-confirmed SARS-CoV-2 infection or an uninfected control (not recorded which). The V and J genes are TRBV7-2 and TRBJ1-1; 9 nucleotides line up with TRBD1. Sequenced input: whole blood. The CDR3 here is CASSGRTGAQAFF. The CDR3 DNA is TGTGCCAGCAGCGGGCGGACAGGGGCTCAGGCTTTCTTT.